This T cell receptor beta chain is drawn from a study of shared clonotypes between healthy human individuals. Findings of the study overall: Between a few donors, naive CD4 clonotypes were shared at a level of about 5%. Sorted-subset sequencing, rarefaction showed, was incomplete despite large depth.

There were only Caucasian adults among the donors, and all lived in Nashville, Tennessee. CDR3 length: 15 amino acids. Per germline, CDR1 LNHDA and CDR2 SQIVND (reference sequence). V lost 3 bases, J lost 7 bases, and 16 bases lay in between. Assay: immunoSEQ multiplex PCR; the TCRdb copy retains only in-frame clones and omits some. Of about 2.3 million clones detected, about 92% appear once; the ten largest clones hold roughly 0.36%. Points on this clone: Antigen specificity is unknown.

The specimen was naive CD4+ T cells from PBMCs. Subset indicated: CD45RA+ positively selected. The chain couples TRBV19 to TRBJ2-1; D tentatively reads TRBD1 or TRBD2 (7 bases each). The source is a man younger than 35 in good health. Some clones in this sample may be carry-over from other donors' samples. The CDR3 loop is CASSIGAGGGNEQFF. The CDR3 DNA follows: TGTGCCAGTAGTATCGGGGCAGGGGGAGGGAATGAGCAGTTCTTC.